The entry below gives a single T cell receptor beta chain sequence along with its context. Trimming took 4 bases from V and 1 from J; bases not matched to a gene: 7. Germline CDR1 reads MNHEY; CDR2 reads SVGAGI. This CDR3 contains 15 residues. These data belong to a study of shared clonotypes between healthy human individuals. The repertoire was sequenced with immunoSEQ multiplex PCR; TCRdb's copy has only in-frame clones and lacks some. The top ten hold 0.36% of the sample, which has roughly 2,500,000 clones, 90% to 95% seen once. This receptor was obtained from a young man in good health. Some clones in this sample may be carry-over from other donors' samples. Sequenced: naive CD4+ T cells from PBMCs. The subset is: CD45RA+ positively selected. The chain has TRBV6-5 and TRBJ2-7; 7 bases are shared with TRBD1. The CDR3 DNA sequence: TGTGCCAGCAGTTCCACGGGACAGATATCCTACGAGCAGTACTTC. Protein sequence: CASSSTGQISYEQYF.